The clone carrying this TCR beta chain has at least ten counts. Antigen specificity is unknown. The data derive from a study of Graves' ophthalmopathy and Graves' hyperthyroidism. Study-wide findings and caveats: Blood samples also showed most expanded thyroid clonotypes exceeding 0.001 frequency.

Trimming removed 6 bases from V and 5 bases from J, with 10 bases in between. The CDR3 contains 12 residues. Transcripts of RNA were the source for amplifying TCR beta CDR3 regions. HTBI primers served in a first-round RT-PCR, which a second-round multiplex PCR followed. TCRdb fed the multiplex PCR reads into MiXCR, producing one record per CDR3 protein. Found here are about 400,000 distinct CDR3 sequences, approximately 21% of them singletons; the top ten hold 2.5% to 3%. The sequence came from a young woman with stable Graves' hyperthyroidism. The V gene is TRBV12-3 or TRBV12-4, the J gene TRBJ1-1; D is unclear. The sequenced sample was peripheral blood. CDR3 in amino acids: CASSPIWTEAFF. CDR3 nucleotides: TGTGCCAGCAGCCCGATTTGGACTGAAGCTTTCTTT.